Listed below are T cell receptor beta chains from one sample, sequenced in a study of T cells in Graves' hyperthyroidism and ophthalmopathy. TCRdb used MiXCR to reprocess the multiplex PCR reads, holding one entry per CDR3 protein. This table has hundreds of thousands of distinct CDR3 sequences, around a sixth appearing once. The sample was blood. The source is a young woman with Graves' hyperthyroidism that later progressed to Graves' ophthalmopathy. The CDR3 runs from the conserved cysteine through the conserved F or W. D genes are given only for firm matches. Clone size appears in some rows only: once, few, many, or a class for an expanded clone.

>TRBJ2-5|many|TRBV27|TRBD1
CASTLLRDRGRYETQYF
TGTGCCAGCACCCTCCTCCGGGACAGGGGCAGATACGAGACCCAGTACTTC
>TRBJ2-3|many|TRBV7-2|TRBD1
CASSSPGQLADTQYF
TGTGCCAGCAGCTCACCGGGACAGCTGGCTGATACGCAGTATTTT
>TRBJ2-7|few|TRBV15|TRBD2
CATSRDWEREDRYF
TGTGCCACCAGCAGAGATTGGGAGCGGGAGGACCGATACTTC
>TRBJ2-1|many|TRBV27|-
CASSLPGANEQFF
TGTGCCAGCAGTTTGCCGGGGGCGAATGAGCAGTTCTTC
>TRBJ1-2|many|TRBV29-1|TRBD1
CSVGRQGPGYGYTF
TGCAGCGTTGGACGACAGGGACCGGGCTATGGCTACACCTTC
>TRBJ2-7|few|TRBV4-2|TRBD2
CASSQEWAGGPHEQYF
TGTGCCAGCAGCCAAGAATGGGCGGGAGGGCCCCACGAGCAGTACTTC
>TRBJ2-7|few|TRBV30|TRBD1
CAWSVQGQGYSYEQYF
TGTGCCTGGAGTGTACAGGGGCAGGGCTACTCCTACGAGCAGTACTTC
>TRBJ2-3|many|TRBV27|-
CASLGDTDTQYF
TGTGCCAGCCTAGGGGACACAGATACGCAGTATTTT
>TRBJ2-1|many|TRBV12-3/TRBV12-4|-
CASSQGVGRNEQFF
TGTGCCAGCAGCCAAGGGGTAGGGCGAAATGAGCAGTTCTTC
>TRBJ1-1|many|TRBV4-1|-
CASSQGSGGTAFF
TGCGCCAGCAGCCAAGGATCCGGGGGCACAGCTTTCTTT
>TRBJ1-1|-|TRBV4-1|-
CASKNRGTEAFF
TGCGCCAGCAAAAATCGAGGCACTGAAGCTTTCTTT
>TRBJ1-6|many|TRBV28|TRBD1
CASSRRGAYNSPLHF
TGTGCCAGCAGTCGCAGGGGGGCCTATAATTCACCCCTCCACTTT
>TRBJ2-3|-|TRBV7-9|-
CASSLGSGTDTQYF
TGTGCCAGCAGCTTAGGATCCGGAACAGATACGCAGTATTTT
>TRBJ2-3|many|TRBV12-3/TRBV12-4|TRBD1
CASSPRDRVMDTQYF
TGTGCCAGCAGCCCTAGGGACAGGGTCATGGATACGCAGTATTTT
>TRBJ2-3|-|TRBV7-2|-
CASSLQLGIYDTQYF
TGTGCCAGCAGCCTCCAACTAGGGATCTACGATACGCAGTATTTT
>TRBJ1-5|few|TRBV2|TRBD1
CASSELVGRGGTGGKQPQHF
TGTGCCAGCAGTGAATTAGTGGGGCGGGGCGGGACAGGGGGCAAACAGCCCCAGCATTTT
>TRBJ2-1|-|TRBV4-3|-
CASSQGVRHEQFF
TGCGCCAGCAGCCAAGGGGTTCGGCATGAGCAGTTCTTC
>TRBJ2-5|few|TRBV4-1|-
CASSQILGGQETQYF
TGCGCCAGCAGCCAAATCCTAGGGGGCCAAGAGACCCAGTACTTC
>TRBJ1-6|many|TRBV2|-
CASSEAGAVNSPLHF
TGTGCCAGCAGTGAAGCCGGGGCCGTTAATTCACCCCTCCACTTT
>TRBJ1-5|many|TRBV7-2|-
CASSLDRDQPQHF
TGTGCCAGCAGCTTAGACAGGGATCAGCCCCAGCATTTT
>TRBJ1-2|many|TRBV24-1|-
CATSPGTDNGYTF
TGTGCCACCAGTCCCGGGACGGACAATGGCTACACCTTC
>TRBJ2-5|many|TRBV28|TRBD1
CASSLPGTGGLETQYF
TGTGCCAGCAGTTTACCCGGGACAGGGGGCCTGGAGACCCAGTACTTC
>TRBJ2-7|many|TRBV6-1|-
CASSAWQGSYEQYF
TGTGCCAGCAGTGCCTGGCAGGGCTCCTACGAGCAGTACTTC
>TRBJ1-2|many|TRBV7-2|TRBD1
CASSLGLFSTGSGYGYTF
TGTGCCAGCAGCTTAGGTTTATTCTCGACAGGGAGCGGGTATGGCTACACCTTC
>TRBJ2-7|many|TRBV4-1|-
CASSQDLGYEQYF
TGCGCCAGCAGCCAAGATTTGGGCTACGAGCAGTACTTC
>TRBJ2-7|many|TRBV7-9|-
CASSLLTSEQYF
TGTGCCAGCAGCTTACTTACGTCCGAGCAGTACTTC
>TRBJ2-5|many|TRBV5-1|-
CASSRRETQYF
TGCGCCAGCAGCCGAAGAGAGACCCAGTACTTC
>TRBJ1-5|many|TRBV28|-
CASTGVTNQPQHF
TGTGCCAGCACGGGGGTTACCAATCAGCCCCAGCATTTT
>TRBJ2-3|many|TRBV7-9|TRBD2
CASSLSASGVRDTQYF
TGTGCCAGCAGCTTATCCGCGAGCGGGGTTCGTGATACGCAGTATTTT
>TRBJ2-1|-|TRBV2|TRBD2
CASSPHGLAGYNEQFF
TGTGCCAGCAGTCCCCACGGACTAGCGGGTTACAATGAGCAGTTCTTC
>TRBJ2-7|-|TRBV5-1|-
CASSLSWDTTYEQYF
TGCGCCAGCAGCTTGTCGTGGGACACCACTTACGAGCAGTACTTC
>TRBJ1-5|many|TRBV10-3|-
CAIAQGNQPQHF
TGTGCCATCGCACAGGGAAATCAGCCCCAGCATTTT
>TRBJ1-6|-|TRBV6-2/TRBV6-3|TRBD1
CASSVIEWGQGKGPLHF
TGTGCCAGCAGTGTGATCGAGTGGGGACAGGGGAAGGGACCCCTCCACTTT
>TRBJ2-2|-|TRBV12-3/TRBV12-4|TRBD2
CASSIGGASGSWVTGELFF
TGTGCCAGCAGCATTGGGGGGGCTAGCGGGAGTTGGGTCACCGGGGAGCTGTTTTTT
>TRBJ1-5|many|TRBV2|-
CASSEARKVYSNQPQHF
TGTGCCAGCAGTGAAGCGAGAAAGGTGTATAGCAATCAGCCCCAGCATTTT
>TRBJ2-1|many|TRBV18|-
CASSPRVDEQFF
TGTGCCAGCTCACCGCGCGTGGATGAGCAGTTCTTC
>TRBJ2-5|many|TRBV6-1|TRBD2
CASRFGGDETQYF
TGTGCCAGCAGATTCGGGGGGGATGAGACCCAGTACTTC
>TRBJ2-7|-|TRBV9|TRBD2
CASSVRGAEREEQYF
TGTGCCAGCAGCGTACGGGGAGCGGAGCGGGAAGAGCAGTACTTC
>TRBJ2-3|many|TRBV29-1|-
CSVNRHHTDTQYF
TGCAGCGTTAACAGACACCACACAGATACGCAGTATTTT
>TRBJ1-5|many|TRBV11-2|TRBD1
CASSLGQGAGSSNQPQHF
TGTGCCAGCAGCTTAGGACAGGGGGCGGGAAGCTCCAATCAGCCCCAGCATTTT
>TRBJ2-7|-|TRBV6-5|-
CASSSGHGSYEQYF
TGTGCCAGCAGTTCGGGACATGGATCCTACGAGCAGTACTTC
>TRBJ2-1|-|TRBV7-9|-
CASSLYPRGEYNEQFF
TGTGCCAGCAGCTTGTATCCAAGGGGCGAATACAATGAGCAGTTCTTC
>TRBJ2-3|few|TRBV12-3/TRBV12-4|TRBD2
CASSYRRAGASDTQYF
TGTGCCAGCAGTTACCGGCGGGCGGGAGCGTCAGATACGCAGTATTTT
>TRBJ2-1|many|TRBV6-2/TRBV6-3|TRBD2
CASRPTSGRYNEQFF
TGTGCCAGCCGGCCGACTAGCGGGAGGTACAATGAGCAGTTCTTC
>TRBJ2-7|many|TRBV20-1|-
CSARLRGETYEQYF
TGCAGTGCTAGATTGCGCGGGGAGACCTACGAGCAGTACTTC
>TRBJ2-6|-|TRBV30|TRBD1
CAWRGRDRASGANVLTF
TGTGCCTGGAGGGGGCGGGACAGGGCCTCTGGGGCCAACGTCCTGACTTTC